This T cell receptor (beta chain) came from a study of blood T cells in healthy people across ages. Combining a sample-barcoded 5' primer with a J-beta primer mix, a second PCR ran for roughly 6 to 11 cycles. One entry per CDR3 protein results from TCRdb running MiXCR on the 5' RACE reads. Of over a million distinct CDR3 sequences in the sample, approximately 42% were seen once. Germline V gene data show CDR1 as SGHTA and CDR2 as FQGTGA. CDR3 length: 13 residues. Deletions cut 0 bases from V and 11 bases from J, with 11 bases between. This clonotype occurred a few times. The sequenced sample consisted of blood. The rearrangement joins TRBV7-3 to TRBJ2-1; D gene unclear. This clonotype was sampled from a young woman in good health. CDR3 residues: CASSLTLGSQQFF. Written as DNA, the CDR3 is TGTGCCAGCAGCTTAACGTTGGGGTCCCAGCAGTTCTTC.